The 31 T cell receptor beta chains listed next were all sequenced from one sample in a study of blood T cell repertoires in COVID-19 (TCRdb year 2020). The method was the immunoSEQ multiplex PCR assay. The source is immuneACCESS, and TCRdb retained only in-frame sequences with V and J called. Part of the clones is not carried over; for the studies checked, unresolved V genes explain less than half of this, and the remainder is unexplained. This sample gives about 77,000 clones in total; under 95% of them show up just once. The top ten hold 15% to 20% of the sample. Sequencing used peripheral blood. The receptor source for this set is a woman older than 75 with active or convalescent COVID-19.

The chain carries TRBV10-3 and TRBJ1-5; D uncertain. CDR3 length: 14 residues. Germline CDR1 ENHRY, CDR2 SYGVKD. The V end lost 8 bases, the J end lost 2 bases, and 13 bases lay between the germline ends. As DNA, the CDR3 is TGTGCCATCGGGCCCGGGATTGGCAATCAGCCCCAGCATTTT. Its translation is CAIGPGIGNQPQHF.

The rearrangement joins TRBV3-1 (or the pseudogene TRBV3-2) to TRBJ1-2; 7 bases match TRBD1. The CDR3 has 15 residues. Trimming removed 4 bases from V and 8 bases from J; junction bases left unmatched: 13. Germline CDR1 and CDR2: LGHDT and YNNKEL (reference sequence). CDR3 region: CASSLENTGVRGYTF. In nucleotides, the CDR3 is TGTGCCAGCAGCCTAGAAAACACAGGGGTGAGAGGCTACACCTTC.

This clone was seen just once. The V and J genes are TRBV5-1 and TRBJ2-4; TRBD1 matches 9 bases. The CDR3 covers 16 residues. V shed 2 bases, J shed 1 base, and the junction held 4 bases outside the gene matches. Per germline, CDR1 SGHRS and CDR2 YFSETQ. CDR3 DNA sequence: TGCGCCAGCAGCTTAGGACAGGGGATGGCCAAAAACATTCAGTACTTC. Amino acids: CASSLGQGMAKNIQYF.

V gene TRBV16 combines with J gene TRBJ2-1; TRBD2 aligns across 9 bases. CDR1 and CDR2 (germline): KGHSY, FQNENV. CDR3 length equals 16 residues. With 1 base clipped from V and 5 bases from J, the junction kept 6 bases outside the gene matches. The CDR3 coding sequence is TGTGCCAGCAGCCAATTAATGGCGGGGGGGAACAATGAGCAGTTCTTC. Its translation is CASSQLMAGGNNEQFF.

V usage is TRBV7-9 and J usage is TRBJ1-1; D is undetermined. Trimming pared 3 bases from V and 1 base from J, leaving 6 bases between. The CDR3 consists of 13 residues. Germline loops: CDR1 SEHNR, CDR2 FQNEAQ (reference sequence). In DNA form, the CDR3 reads TGTGCCAGCAGCTTTGGCGGGAACACTGAAGCTTTCTTT. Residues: CASSFGGNTEAFF.

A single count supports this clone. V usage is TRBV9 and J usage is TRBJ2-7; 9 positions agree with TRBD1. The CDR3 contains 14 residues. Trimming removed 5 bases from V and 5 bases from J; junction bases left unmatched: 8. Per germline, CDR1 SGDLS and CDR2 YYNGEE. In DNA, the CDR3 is TGTGCCAGCAGTCCCGGACAGGGGCGGCACGAGCAGTACTTC. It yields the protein CASSPGQGRHEQYF.

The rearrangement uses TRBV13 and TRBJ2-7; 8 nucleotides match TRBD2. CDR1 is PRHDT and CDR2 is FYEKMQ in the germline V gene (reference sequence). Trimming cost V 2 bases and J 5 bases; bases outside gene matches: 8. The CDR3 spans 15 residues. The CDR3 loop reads CASSLRTSRWDEQYF. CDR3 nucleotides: TGTGCCAGCAGCTTAAGGACTAGCAGGTGGGACGAGCAGTACTTC.

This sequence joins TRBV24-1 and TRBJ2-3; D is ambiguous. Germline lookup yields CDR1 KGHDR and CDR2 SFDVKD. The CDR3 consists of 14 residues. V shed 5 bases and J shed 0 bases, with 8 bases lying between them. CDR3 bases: TGTGCCACCAGTGTGACTGCAAGCACAGATACGCAGTATTTT. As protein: CATSVTASTDTQYF.

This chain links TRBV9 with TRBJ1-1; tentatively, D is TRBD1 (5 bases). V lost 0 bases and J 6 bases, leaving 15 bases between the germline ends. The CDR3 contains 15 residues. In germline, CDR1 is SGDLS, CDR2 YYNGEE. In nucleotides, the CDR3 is TGTGCCAGCAGCGTAGAGGGGACTCCGGAAGCTGAAGCTTTCTTT. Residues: CASSVEGTPEAEAFF.

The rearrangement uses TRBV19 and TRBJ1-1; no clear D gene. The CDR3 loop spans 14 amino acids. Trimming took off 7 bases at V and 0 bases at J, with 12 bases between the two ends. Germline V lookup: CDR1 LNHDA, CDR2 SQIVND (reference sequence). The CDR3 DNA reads TGTGCCAGTACTCAGACTGAGATGAACACTGAAGCTTTCTTT. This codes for CASTQTEMNTEAFF.

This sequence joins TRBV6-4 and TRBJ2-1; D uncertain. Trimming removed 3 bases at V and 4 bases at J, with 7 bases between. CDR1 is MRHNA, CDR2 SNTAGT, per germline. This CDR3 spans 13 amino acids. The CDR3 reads CASSESFYNEQFF. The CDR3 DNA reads TGTGCCAGCAGTGAGAGTTTTTACAATGAGCAGTTCTTC.

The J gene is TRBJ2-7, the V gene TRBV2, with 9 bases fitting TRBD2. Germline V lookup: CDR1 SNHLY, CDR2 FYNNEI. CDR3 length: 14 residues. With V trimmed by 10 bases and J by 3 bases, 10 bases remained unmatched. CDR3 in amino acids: CAISGLANYYEQYF. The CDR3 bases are TGTGCCATTTCAGGACTAGCGAATTACTACGAGCAGTACTTC.

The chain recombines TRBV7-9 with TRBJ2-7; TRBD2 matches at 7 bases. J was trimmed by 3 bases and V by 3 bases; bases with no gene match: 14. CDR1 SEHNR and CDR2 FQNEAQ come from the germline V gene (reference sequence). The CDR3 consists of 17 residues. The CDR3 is CASSLLSRLGDYYEQYF. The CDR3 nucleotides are TGTGCCAGCAGCTTGCTCAGTCGACTGGGGGACTACTACGAGCAGTACTTC.

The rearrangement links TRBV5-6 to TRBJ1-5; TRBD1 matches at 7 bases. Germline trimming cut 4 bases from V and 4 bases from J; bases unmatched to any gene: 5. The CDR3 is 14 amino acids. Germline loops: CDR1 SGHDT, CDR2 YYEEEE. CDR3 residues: CASSLGQVNQPQHF. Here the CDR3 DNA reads TGTGCCAGCAGCCTCGGACAGGTGAATCAGCCCCAGCATTTT. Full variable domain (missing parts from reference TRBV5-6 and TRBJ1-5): DAGVTQSPTHLIKTRGQQVTLRCSPKSGHDTVSWYQQALGQGPQFIFQYYEEEERQRGNFPDRFSGHQFPNYSSELNVNALLLGDSALYLCASSLGQVNQPQHFGDGTRLSIL.

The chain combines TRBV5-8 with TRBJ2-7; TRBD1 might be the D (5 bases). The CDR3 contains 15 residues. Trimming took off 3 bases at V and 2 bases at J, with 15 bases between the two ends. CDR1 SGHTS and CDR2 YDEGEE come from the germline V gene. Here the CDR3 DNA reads TGTGCCAGCAGCTGGGGCGTAGGGATTACCTACGAGCAGTACTTC. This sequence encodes CASSWGVGITYEQYF.

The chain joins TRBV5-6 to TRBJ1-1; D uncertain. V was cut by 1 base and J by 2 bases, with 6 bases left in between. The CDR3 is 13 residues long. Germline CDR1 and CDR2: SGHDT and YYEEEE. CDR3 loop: CASSLTVNTEAFF. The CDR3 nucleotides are TGTGCCAGCAGCTTGACAGTCAACACTGAAGCTTTCTTT.

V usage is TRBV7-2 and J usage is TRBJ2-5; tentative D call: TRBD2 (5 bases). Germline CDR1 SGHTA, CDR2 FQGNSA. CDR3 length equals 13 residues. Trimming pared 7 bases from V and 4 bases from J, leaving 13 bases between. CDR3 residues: CASTPGVIETQYF. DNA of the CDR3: TGTGCCAGCACCCCCGGGGTAATAGAGACCCAGTACTTC.

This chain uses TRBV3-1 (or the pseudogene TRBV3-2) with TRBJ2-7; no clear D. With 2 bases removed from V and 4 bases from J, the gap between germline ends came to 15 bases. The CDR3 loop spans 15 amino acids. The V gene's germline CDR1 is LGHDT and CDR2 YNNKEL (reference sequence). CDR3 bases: TGTGCCAGCAGCCAACCGAAGACAAGTTTATACGAGCAGTACTTC. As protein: CASSQPKTSLYEQYF.

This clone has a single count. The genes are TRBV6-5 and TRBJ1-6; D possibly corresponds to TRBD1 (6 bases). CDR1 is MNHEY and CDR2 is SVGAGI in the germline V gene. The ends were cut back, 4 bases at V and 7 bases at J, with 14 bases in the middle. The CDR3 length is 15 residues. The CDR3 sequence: CASSWAGVRNSPLHF. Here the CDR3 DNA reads TGTGCCAGCAGTTGGGCAGGGGTCAGGAATTCACCCCTCCACTTT.

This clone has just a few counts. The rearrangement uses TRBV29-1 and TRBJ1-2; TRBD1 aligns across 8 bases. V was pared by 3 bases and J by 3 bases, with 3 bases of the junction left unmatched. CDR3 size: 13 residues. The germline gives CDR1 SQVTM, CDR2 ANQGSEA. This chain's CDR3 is CSVDWGQDYGYTF. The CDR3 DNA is TGCAGCGTTGATTGGGGACAGGACTATGGCTACACCTTC.

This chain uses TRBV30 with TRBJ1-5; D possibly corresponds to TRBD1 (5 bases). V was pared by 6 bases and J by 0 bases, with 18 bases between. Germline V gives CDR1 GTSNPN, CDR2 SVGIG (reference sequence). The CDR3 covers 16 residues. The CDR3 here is CACLEGQDYSNQPQHF. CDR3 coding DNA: TGTGCCTGCTTGGAGGGGCAGGATTATAGCAATCAGCCCCAGCATTTT.

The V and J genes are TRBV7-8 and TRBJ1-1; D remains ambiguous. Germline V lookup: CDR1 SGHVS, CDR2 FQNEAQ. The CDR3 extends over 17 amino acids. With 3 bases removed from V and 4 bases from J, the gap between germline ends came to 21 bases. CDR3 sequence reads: CASSLGRGLARSTEAFF. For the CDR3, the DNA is TGTGCCAGCAGCTTGGGGAGAGGGCTGGCCCGAAGCACTGAAGCTTTCTTT. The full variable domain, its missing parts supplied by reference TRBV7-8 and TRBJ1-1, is GAGVSQSPRYKVAKRGQDVALRCDPISGHVSLFWYQQALGQGPEFLTYFQNEAQLDKSGLPSDRFFAERPEGSVSTLKIQRTQQEDSAVYLCASSLGRGLARSTEAFFGQGTRLTVV.

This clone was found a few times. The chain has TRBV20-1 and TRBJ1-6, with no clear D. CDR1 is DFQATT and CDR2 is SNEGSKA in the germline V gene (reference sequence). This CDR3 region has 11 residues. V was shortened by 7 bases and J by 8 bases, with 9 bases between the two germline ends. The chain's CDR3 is CSGAQDSPLHF. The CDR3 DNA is TGCAGTGGTGCCCAGGATTCACCCCTCCACTTT.

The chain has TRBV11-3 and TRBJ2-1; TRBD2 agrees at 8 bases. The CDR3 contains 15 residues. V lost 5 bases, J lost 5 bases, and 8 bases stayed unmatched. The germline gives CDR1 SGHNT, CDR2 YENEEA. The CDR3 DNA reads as TGTGCCAGCAGCGGTCAGGGACTAGGGGACAATGAGCAGTTCTTC. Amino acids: CASSGQGLGDNEQFF.

The CDR3 here is CASSRIGTGYLAGANVLTF. CDR3 bases: TGTGCCAGCAGCCGCATAGGGACAGGGTACCTAGCTGGGGCCAACGTCCTGACTTTC. The chain is built from TRBV5-4 and TRBJ2-6, with 9 bases that match TRBD1. The CDR3 is made up of 19 amino acids. The germline CDR1 and CDR2 sequences are SGHNT and YYREEE (reference sequence). V dropped 4 bases and J dropped 2; count of bases not matched to a gene: 13.

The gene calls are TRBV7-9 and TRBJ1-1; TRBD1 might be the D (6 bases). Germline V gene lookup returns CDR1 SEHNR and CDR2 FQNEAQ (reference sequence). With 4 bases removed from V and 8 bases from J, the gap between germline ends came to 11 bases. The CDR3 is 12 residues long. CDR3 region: CASSSQQGEAFF. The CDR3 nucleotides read TGTGCCAGCAGCTCACAACAGGGCGAAGCTTTCTTT.

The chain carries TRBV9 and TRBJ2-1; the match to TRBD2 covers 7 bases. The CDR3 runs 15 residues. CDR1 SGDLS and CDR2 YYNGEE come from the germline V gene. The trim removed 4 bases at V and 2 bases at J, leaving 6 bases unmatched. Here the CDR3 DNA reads TGTGCCAGCAGCCCCAGCGGGGCAACCTACAATGAGCAGTTCTTC. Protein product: CASSPSGATYNEQFF.

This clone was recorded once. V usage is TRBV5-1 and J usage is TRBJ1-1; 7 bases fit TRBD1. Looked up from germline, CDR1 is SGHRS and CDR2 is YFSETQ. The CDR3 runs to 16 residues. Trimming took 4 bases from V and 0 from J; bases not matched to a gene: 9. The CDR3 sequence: CASSADRIIMNTEAFF. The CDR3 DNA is TGCGCCAGCAGCGCGGACAGGATAATCATGAACACTGAAGCTTTCTTT.

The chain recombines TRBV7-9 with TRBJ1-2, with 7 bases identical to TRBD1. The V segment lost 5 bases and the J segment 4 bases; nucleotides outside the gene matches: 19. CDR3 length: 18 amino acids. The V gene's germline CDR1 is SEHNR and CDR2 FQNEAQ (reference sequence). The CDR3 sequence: CASSPGGFRRQGLYGYTF. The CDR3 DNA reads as TGTGCCAGCAGCCCAGGGGGGTTTCGGCGACAGGGTCTCTATGGCTACACCTTC.

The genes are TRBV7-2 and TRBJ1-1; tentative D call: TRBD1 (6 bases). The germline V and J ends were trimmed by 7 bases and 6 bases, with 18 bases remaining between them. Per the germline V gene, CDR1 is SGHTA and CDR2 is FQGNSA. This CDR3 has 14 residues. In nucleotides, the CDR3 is TGTGCCAGCACCTCTCAGCGGGGGGCGGCTGAAGCTTTCTTT. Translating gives CASTSQRGAAEAFF.

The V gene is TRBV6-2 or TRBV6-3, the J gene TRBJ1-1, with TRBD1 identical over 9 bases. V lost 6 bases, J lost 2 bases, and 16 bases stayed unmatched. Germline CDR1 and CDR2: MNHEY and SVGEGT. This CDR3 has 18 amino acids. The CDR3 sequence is CASSARQGVLPVNTEAFF. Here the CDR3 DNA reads TGTGCCAGCAGCGCTAGACAGGGGGTCCTCCCCGTAAACACTGAAGCTTTCTTT.